The 15 T cell receptor beta chains given below trace back to one sample, sequenced in a study of a mutant IDH1 vaccine in newly diagnosed glioma. These receptors have no identified antigens. Clones were sequenced by immunoSEQ multiplex PCR, and TCRdb holds only the in-frame ones, with some missing. The repertoire has about 24,000 clones, around 80% of them found once; the top ten carry approximately 3.6%. The time point here: week 47, end of study. Vaccination comprised doses that each held 300 ug of mutant IDH1 20-mer peptide, plus topical imiquimod. Material: PBMCs, obtained from a glioma patient whose treatment included an IDH1 peptide vaccine. These receptors were obtained from a man aged 35 to 55 with glioma. Some clones in this sample may be carry-over from other donors' samples.

The rearrangement uses TRBV6-5 and TRBJ1-1; the D gene is possibly TRBD1 (5 bases). The CDR3 is made up of 15 amino acids. CDR1 and CDR2 from the germline V gene are MNHEY and SVGAGI. V was pared by 2 bases and J by 1 base, with 11 bases between. The CDR3 loop is CASSYGGTPNTEAFF. The CDR3 coding sequence is TGTGCCAGCAGTTACGGGGGGACTCCGAACACTGAAGCTTTCTTT.

The chain is built from TRBV7-2 and TRBJ2-3; D gene uncertain. Germline CDR1 reads SGHTA; CDR2 reads FQGNSA. Trimming pared 5 bases from V and 12 bases from J, leaving 15 bases between. This CDR3 comprises 12 residues. The CDR3 DNA follows: TGTGCCAGCAGCCGCCTTGAGGCGGCACAGTATTTT. Amino acid sequence: CASSRLEAAQYF.

This clone was observed a handful of times. The J gene is TRBJ1-1, the V gene TRBV30, with TRBD1 matching 10 bases. The CDR3 covers 14 residues. The germline V gene has CDR1 GTSNPN and CDR2 SVGIG (reference sequence). J lost 6 bases, V lost 2 bases, and 6 bases had no gene match. The CDR3 is CAWSSGTGEPEAFF. The CDR3 bases are TGTGCCTGGAGTTCCGGGACAGGGGAACCTGAAGCTTTCTTT.

The chain has TRBV2 and TRBJ2-3; a possible D gene is TRBD2 (6 bases). There are 15 residues in the CDR3. The germline gives CDR1 SNHLY, CDR2 FYNNEI. Trimming cost V 3 bases and J 3 bases, with 13 bases left between them. CDR3 sequence: CASSEVTSLTDTQYF. Written as DNA, the CDR3 is TGTGCCAGCAGTGAGGTGACTAGTTTGACAGATACGCAGTATTTT.

Regarding this clone: This CDR3 is also generated by other DNA sequences in the sample. For the CDR3, the DNA is TGCGCCAGCAGCTTGGCCGGACAGCGGAACACTGAAGCTTTCTTT. The encoded protein is CASSLAGQRNTEAFF. The chain joins TRBV5-1 to TRBJ1-1, with D perhaps matching TRBD1 (6 bases). V lost 0 bases and J 1 base, leaving 10 bases between the germline ends. Germline values: CDR1 SGHRS, CDR2 YFSETQ. The CDR3 is made up of 15 amino acids.

The chain combines TRBV2 with TRBJ1-1, with 8 positions matching TRBD1. The CDR3 runs 14 residues. V was clipped by 8 bases and J by 1 base; unmatched bases: 6. Germline CDR1 reads SNHLY; CDR2 reads FYNNEI. CDR3 in amino acids: CASSVRGQNTEAFF. CDR3 bases: TGTGCCAGCTCGGTCAGGGGGCAGAACACTGAAGCTTTCTTT.

The rearrangement links TRBV6-1 to TRBJ1-4, with D uncertain. There are 12 residues in the CDR3. Trimming took 7 bases from V and 7 from J, leaving 10 bases between them. The germline gives CDR1 MNHNS, CDR2 SASEGT. The CDR3 reads CASIGRGEKLFF. The CDR3, as DNA: TGTGCCAGCATTGGGCGAGGTGAAAAACTGTTTTTT.

This sequence joins TRBV7-2 and TRBJ2-4; 8 nucleotides match TRBD2. Per germline, CDR1 SGHTA and CDR2 FQGNSA. The V segment lost 4 bases and the J segment 9 bases; nucleotides outside the gene matches: 8. The CDR3 runs 14 residues. CDR3 protein: CASSSPTSAGIQYF. DNA of the CDR3: TGTGCCAGCAGCTCTCCGACTAGCGCTGGCATTCAGTACTTC.

The gene calls are TRBV19 and TRBJ1-1, with D possibly TRBD1 on 6 matching bases. This CDR3 is 14 amino acids long. Germline V gene lookup returns CDR1 LNHDA and CDR2 SQIVND (reference sequence). Between the trimmed V and J ends, which lost 9 bases and 3 bases, there was a span of 17 bases. In DNA, the CDR3 is TGTGCCAGCACCTTTCAGGGGTTGGACACTGAAGCTTTCTTT. This codes for CASTFQGLDTEAFF.

This clone has only one observation. The chain uses TRBV6-5 and TRBJ2-7; perhaps TRBD1 as D (6 bases). Germline V lookup: CDR1 MNHEY, CDR2 SVGAGI. The CDR3 extends over 14 amino acids. With 0 bases removed from V and 4 bases from J, the gap between germline ends came to 10 bases. In DNA, the CDR3 is TGTGCCAGCAGTTACTCCGCAGGGGCTTACGAGCAGTACTTC. It specifies CASSYSAGAYEQYF.

This clone came up a few times. The chain uses TRBV6-5 and TRBJ1-2; a possible D gene is TRBD1 (5 bases). Germline loops: CDR1 MNHEY, CDR2 SVGAGI. The CDR3 extends over 15 amino acids. The V end lost 2 bases, the J end lost 1 base, and 11 bases lay between the germline ends. CDR3 sequence (DNA): TGTGCCAGCAGTTACGGGGCGGGATTTAACTATGGCTACACCTTC. Encoded protein: CASSYGAGFNYGYTF.

The gene calls are TRBV18 and TRBJ1-1, with 9 bases matching TRBD1. Germline CDR1 is KGHSH and CDR2 is LQKENI. The CDR3 contains 19 residues. Unmatched junction bases numbered 16, after V lost 4 bases and J lost 1 base. Here the CDR3 DNA reads TGTGCCAGCTCACTATGGGTACCGGGACAGGGTGCGCGGAACACTGAAGCTTTCTTT. Translation gives CASSLWVPGQGARNTEAFF.

The rearrangement joins TRBV6-5 to TRBJ1-4; possible D gene TRBD1, 5 bases. The germline CDR1 and CDR2 sequences are MNHEY and SVGAGI. V was shortened by 2 bases and J by 8 bases, with 12 bases between the two germline ends. The CDR3 covers 14 residues. Written as DNA, the CDR3 is TGTGCCAGCAGTTACGTTCGCGGGGGAGAAAAACTGTTTTTT. Its protein product is CASSYVRGGEKLFF.

This clone was found once. The genes are TRBV11-2 and TRBJ1-2, with no clear D. The V gene lost 5 bases and the J gene lost 2 bases, with 15 bases spanning the gap. Germline CDR1 reads SGHAT; CDR2 reads FQNNGV. The CDR3 extends over 15 amino acids. CDR3 sequence: CASSPNYDANYGYTF. CDR3 nucleotide sequence: TGTGCCAGCAGCCCTAACTACGATGCCAACTATGGCTACACCTTC.

Worth noting for this clone: At one end the junction does not follow the germline gene, possibly because of a read error. The chain has TRBV7-7 and TRBJ2-5; perhaps TRBD1 as D (5 bases). Germline V lookup: CDR1 SSHAT, CDR2 FNYEAQ (reference sequence). The CDR3 is made up of 12 amino acids. CDR3: CASSLRGETQYF. In DNA, the CDR3 is TGTGCTAGCAGCTTAAGGGGAGAGACCCAGTACTTC.